The TCR beta chain described here comes from a study of T-cell memory formation after mild COVID-19 (dated by TCRdb to about 2021). Regarding the study in general: Most TCR sequence clusters were specific to one of the two donors. T-cell clones expanding and contracting after mild COVID-19 in a couple of donors were tracked by longitudinal TCRalpha and TCRbeta repertoire sequencing. The cohort was made up of two young adult volunteers, one female and one male, who were previously healthy.

Instrument used: Illumina NovaSeq 6000. cDNA libraries for TCRalpha and TCRbeta were prepared by 5'RACE using constant-segment primers, with sample barcodes and unique molecular identifiers added. Trizol reagent was used to extract RNA from every sample. Libraries were amplified in two PCR steps, with a second sample barcode and Illumina TruSeq adapters added in the second step. Sequencing of the libraries was done on an Illumina NovaSeq, producing 2 x 150 bp paired-end reads. The authors' analysis ran thus. Demultiplexing of reads and collapsing into UMI-guided consensus sequences were performed with migec v1.2.7. With mixcr v2.1.11, UMI consensuses were aligned to TRA and TRB V and J templates and assembled into clonotypes. A clonotype was counted as expanded or contracted only when both edgeR and NoisET called the clonotype significant, with the noise models trained on biological replicates. For edgeR calls, the thresholds were a false discovery rate-adjusted p below 0.01 and a log2 fold-change of 1. As an exploratory analysis of dynamics, max-normalized trajectories of the 1000 most abundant clonotypes were examined with PCA combined with hierarchical clustering. Separately sequenced CD4+ and CD8+ repertoires were used to assign a CD4 or CD8 phenotype to each responding clone. The public sequencing data were trimmed at Q25 with fastp and processed into clonotypes with MiXCR by TCRdb, which kept only in-frame beta chains. Rows are unified per CDR3 protein, each entry keeping the most common DNA and genes. These V and J calls are TCRdb output, not the study's own analysis. The sample table shows about 49,000 distinct CDR3 sequences, and approximately 6.6% are seen once. The ten largest account for roughly 1.3% of the sample.

Ficoll-Paque density gradient centrifugation was used to isolate PBMCs. Including cysteine and phenylalanine, the CDR3 has 14 amino acids. Kept here is only the CDR3 DNA, which spans 42 bases and is read in frame from base 1. The V end gives up 7 bases and the J end 5 bases, leaving 7 bases in the junction not matched to a gene. As to this clonotype: What antigen it recognizes has not been identified. No much larger clone is present one base from it, and per-base qualities are unavailable.

The full study reports these points: Contracting CD4+ clones appeared mostly in the CM and EM memory subsets, whereas CD8+ clones were enriched in EMRA. The second-wave clones that peaked on day 37 were not confirmed to be SARS-CoV-2 specific. Balanced CD4/CD8 phenotypes were observed for clones contracting from day 15 to 85, whereas a bias towards CD4+ was observed for a second wave of clones expanding from day 15 to 37. Only two mild cases were covered by the study, and larger cohorts that include severe cases with pre-infection samples were considered necessary. Some responding clones were found in pre-infection memory, which suggests that pre-existing cross-reactive memory T cells took part in the SARS-CoV-2 response.

This sequence uses TRBV12-3 or TRBV12-4 and TRBJ2-5, with 10 junctional bases fitting TRBD1. Material: PBMCs or a T cell subset sorted from them (not recorded which). This TCR came from a man aged 18 to 30 who had mild COVID-19 (a few samples of this study predate the infection). The sample titles of this study are shuffled in the database, so cell type and time point are left out; the donor was told from shared clones. The DNA is as follows: TGTGCCAGCAATCGGGACAGGGGAAGGGAGACCCAGTACTTC. This translates into CASNRDRGRETQYF.